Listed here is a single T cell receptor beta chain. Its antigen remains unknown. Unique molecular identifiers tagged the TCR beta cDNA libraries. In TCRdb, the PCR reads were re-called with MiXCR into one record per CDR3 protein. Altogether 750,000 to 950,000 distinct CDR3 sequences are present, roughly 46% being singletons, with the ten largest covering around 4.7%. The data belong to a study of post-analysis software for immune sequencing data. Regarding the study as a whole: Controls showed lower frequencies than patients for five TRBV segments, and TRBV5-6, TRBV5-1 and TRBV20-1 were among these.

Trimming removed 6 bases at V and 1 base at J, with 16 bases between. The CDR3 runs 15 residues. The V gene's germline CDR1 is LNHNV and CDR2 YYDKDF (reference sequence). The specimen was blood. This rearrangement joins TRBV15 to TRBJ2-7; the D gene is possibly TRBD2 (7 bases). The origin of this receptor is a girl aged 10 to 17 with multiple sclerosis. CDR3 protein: CATRREGGESYEQYF. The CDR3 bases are TGTGCCACCAGACGAGAAGGGGGGGAGTCCTACGAGCAGTACTTC.